Listed here are 20 T cell receptor beta chains from one sample, sequenced in a study of PD-1 blockade in classical Hodgkin lymphoma. TCRdb's table, derived via immunoSEQ multiplex PCR, lists solely in-frame clones and lacks some. The sample has about 93,000 clones; more than 80% are singletons. Each patient's relapse followed autologous stem cell transplantation, and brentuximab vedotin exposure varied. The sequencing here drew on peripheral blood mononuclear cells (PBMCs), taken before the second cycle of nivolumab. Receptors were obtained from a human donor with classical Hodgkin lymphoma.

The gene calls are TRBV2 and TRBJ2-7, with a possible D match to TRBD2 (5 bases). This CDR3 spans 13 amino acids. Germline CDR1 is SNHLY and CDR2 is FYNNEI. V was cut by 4 bases and J by 4 bases, with 11 bases left in between. The CDR3 here is CASSGAGGYEQYF. The DNA of the CDR3 is TGTGCCAGCAGTGGAGCAGGAGGATACGAGCAGTACTTC.

A remark on this clone: The junction shows a germline mismatch at one end, possibly a read error. The rearrangement links TRBV18 to TRBJ2-5; 12 positions agree with TRBD2. The CDR3 runs to 12 residues. The germline gives CDR1 KGHSH, CDR2 LQKENI. The CDR3 loop reads CASSTASGREDF. The CDR3 nucleotides read TGTGCCAGCTCAACCGCTAGCGGGAGGGAGGACTTC. Supplemented by reference TRBV18 and TRBJ2-5, the full variable domain reads NAGVMQNPRHLVRRRGQEARLRCSPMKGHSHVYWYRQLPEEGLKFMVYLQKENIIDESGMPKERFSAEFPKEGPSILRIQQVVRGDSAAYFCASSTASGREDFGPGTRLLVL.

This chain joins TRBV5-4 and TRBJ2-2; D gene uncertain. V dropped 0 bases and J dropped 5 bases, with 5 bases sitting between them. Germline V gene sequence: CDR1 SGHNT, CDR2 YYREEE (reference sequence). The CDR3 spans 13 residues. The CDR3 sequence is CASSLVGTGELFF. In DNA, the CDR3 is TGTGCCAGCAGCTTGGTGGGGACCGGGGAGCTGTTTTTT.

The CDR3 DNA sequence: TGTGCCAGCAGCTTAGTTCCCCCTGTCGGGAGAAGCTCCTACGAGCAGTACTTC. Translating gives CASSLVPPVGRSSYEQYF. V and J are TRBV7-2 and TRBJ2-7, with D maybe TRBD2 (6 bases). The V end was cut by 1 base, the J end by 0 bases, with 19 bases between. The CDR3 runs 18 residues. Germline V gives CDR1 SGHTA, CDR2 FQGNSA.

The V call is TRBV11-2, the J call TRBJ2-3; perhaps TRBD1 as D (5 bases). With 2 bases removed from V and 9 bases from J, the gap between germline ends came to 18 bases. The CDR3 is made up of 15 amino acids. Germline lookup yields CDR1 SGHAT and CDR2 FQNNGV. The CDR3 region has the DNA TGTGCCAGCAGCTTACCGCCGGCGCAGGGTTGGACGCAGTATTTT. This gives the protein CASSLPPAQGWTQYF.

The chain has TRBV9 and TRBJ2-3; D gene unclear. Trimming took 4 bases from V and 4 from J, leaving 10 bases between them. The CDR3 is 13 residues long. Per the germline V gene, CDR1 is SGDLS and CDR2 is YYNGEE. The CDR3, as DNA: TGTGCCAGCAGCCGGGCGGTCGCAGATACGCAGTATTTT. Its translation: CASSRAVADTQYF. The variable domain in full, with the rest retrieved from reference TRBV9 and TRBJ2-3, is DSGVTQTPKHLITATGQRVTLRCSPRSGDLSVYWYQQSLDQGLQFLIQYYNGEERAKGNILERFSAQQFPDLHSELNLSSLELGDSALYFCASSRAVADTQYFGPGTRLTVL.

This sequence joins TRBV4-1 and TRBJ2-5; a weak D match, TRBD1 (7 bases). Germline V gives CDR1 MGHRA, CDR2 YSYEKL. The CDR3 has 13 residues. Trimming left V 7 bases short and J 5 bases short, with 14 bases between. The CDR3 sequence is CASNLGGGETQYF. The CDR3 DNA reads as TGCGCCAGCAATCTCGGAGGGGGCGAGACCCAGTACTTC.

This sequence joins TRBV28 and TRBJ2-1, with a weak D call TRBD2 (6 bases). The germline V gene has CDR1 MDHEN and CDR2 SYDVKM. V gave up 1 base and J gave up 5 bases, with 12 bases separating them. The CDR3 length is 15 residues. The CDR3 nucleotides are TGTGCCAGCAGTTTATTCGGGAGTTCAGACAATGAGCAGTTCTTC. Residues: CASSLFGSSDNEQFF.

V and J are TRBV7-3 and TRBJ2-6; D is unclear. Trimming shortened V by 2 bases and J by 1 base, and 6 bases separated the two germline ends. Germline lookup yields CDR1 SGHTA and CDR2 FQGTGA. This CDR3 is built from 15 residues. CDR3 protein: CASSLGLSGANVLTF. The CDR3 DNA is TGTGCCAGCAGCTTAGGGCTATCTGGGGCCAACGTCCTGACTTTC.

This chain joins TRBV5-4 and TRBJ2-3; 14 bases are shared with TRBD2. Germline CDR1 and CDR2: SGHNT and YYREEE (reference sequence). The CDR3 is 18 residues long. After removal of 5 bases from V and 0 bases from J, the junction contained 8 bases not matched to a gene. CDR3 loop: CASRMGLAGEGSTDTQYF. CDR3 nucleotide sequence: TGTGCCAGCAGGATGGGACTAGCGGGAGAGGGAAGCACAGATACGCAGTATTTT.

The genes are TRBV21-1 and TRBJ1-1. TRBV21-1 is tagged as a pseudogene. This CDR3 contains 16 residues. The CDR3 reads CASSKEGHSEYTEAFF. CDR3 nucleotides: TGTGCCAGCAGCAAAGAGGGCCACTCTGAGTATACTGAAGCTTTCTTT.

This clone was counted a single time. The chain has TRBV9 and TRBJ2-7; a possible D gene is TRBD1 (6 bases). The CDR3 consists of 14 residues. The ends were cut back, 0 bases at V and 2 bases at J, with 9 bases in the middle. Per germline, CDR1 SGDLS and CDR2 YYNGEE. Written as DNA, the CDR3 is TGTGCCAGCAGCGTAGGGCAGGGGCCCTACGAGCAGTACTTC. Amino acids: CASSVGQGPYEQYF.

The chain couples TRBV15 to TRBJ1-1, with 9 nucleotides matching TRBD1. CDR1 and CDR2 from the germline V gene are LNHNV and YYDKDF (reference sequence). The CDR3 has 16 residues. V dropped 3 bases and J dropped 1; count of bases not matched to a gene: 6. The CDR3 is CATSSDRGDGNTEAFF. The CDR3 DNA sequence: TGTGCCACCAGCAGCGACAGGGGGGACGGGAACACTGAAGCTTTCTTT. Combining the CDR3 with reference TRBV15 and TRBJ1-1 gives the whole variable domain DAMVIQNPRYQVTQFGKPVTLSCSQTLNHNVMYWYQQKSSQAPKLLFHYYDKDFNNEADTPDNFQSRRPNTSFCFLDIRSPGLGDTAMYLCATSSDRGDGNTEAFFGQGTRLTVV.

This sequence joins TRBV5-4 and TRBJ2-1; the D is unclear. Germline loops: CDR1 SGHNT, CDR2 YYREEE (reference sequence). The CDR3 consists of 15 residues. Trimming stripped 5 bases from V and 5 bases from J, with 17 bases between. The CDR3 sequence is CASRSGPASHNEQFF. The CDR3 region has the DNA TGTGCCAGCAGGTCCGGCCCGGCCAGCCACAATGAGCAGTTCTTC.

The rearrangement joins TRBV5-6 to TRBJ2-5; TRBD1 matches 9 bases. Per germline, CDR1 SGHDT and CDR2 YYEEEE. J was trimmed by 5 bases and V by 3 bases; bases with no gene match: 20. The CDR3 sequence is 19 residues long. DNA of the CDR3: TGTGCCAGCAGCTCACCCTGGCTACAGGGGGCGTATTATATGGAGACCCAGTACTTC. This encodes CASSSPWLQGAYYMETQYF.

This clone was observed a handful of times. The rearrangement links TRBV10-3 to TRBJ2-7, with 15 bases fitting TRBD2. V trimming: 4 bases; J trimming: 2 bases; junction bases outside the gene matches: 9. CDR3 size: 18 residues. Germline loops: CDR1 ENHRY, CDR2 SYGVKD. In DNA form, the CDR3 reads TGTGCCATCAGTGGTCCCGGGACTAGCGGGAGGAGCACCTACGAGCAGTACTTC. Translation: CAISGPGTSGRSTYEQYF.

This rearrangement joins TRBV7-7 to TRBJ2-5; the D gene is possibly TRBD1 (5 bases). V lost 6 bases to trimming and J lost 2 bases, with 10 bases between them. This CDR3 is built from 13 residues. Per germline, CDR1 SSHAT and CDR2 FNYEAQ (reference sequence). The CDR3 is CASSTDRQETQYF. The CDR3 nucleotides read TGTGCCAGCAGTACCGACAGACAAGAGACCCAGTACTTC.

The CDR3 region is CASSLVTGERWTEAFF. DNA for the CDR3: TGCGCCAGCAGCTTGGTTACAGGGGAAAGGTGGACTGAAGCTTTCTTT. The chain uses TRBV5-1 and TRBJ1-1; the match to TRBD1 covers 7 bases. Trimming at V came to 0 bases and at J to 5 bases, leaving 10 bases not matched to a gene. Germline-derived CDR1 and CDR2 are SGHRS and YFSETQ. The CDR3 loop spans 16 amino acids.

The rearrangement links TRBV4-1 to TRBJ2-1, with D uncertain. Per germline, CDR1 MGHRA and CDR2 YSYEKL. Trimming cost V 1 base and J 0 bases, with 10 bases left between them. The CDR3 is 16 amino acids. As DNA, the CDR3 is TGCGCCAGCAGCCAAGCCGCGGTGAGCTCCTACAATGAGCAGTTCTTC. Protein product: CASSQAAVSSYNEQFF.

The chain is built from TRBV29-1 and TRBJ2-7; no clear D. V lost 4 bases, J lost 3 bases, and 7 bases lay in between. Germline V gene lookup returns CDR1 SQVTM and CDR2 ANQGSEA. This CDR3 has 11 amino acids. CDR3 DNA sequence: TGCAGCGTTGTAGGGATCTACGAGCAGTACTTC. Amino acid sequence: CSVVGIYEQYF.